The rows below give T cell receptor beta chains drawn from one sample of a study of breast tumors, draining lymph nodes, adjacent tissues. In TCRdb, the multiplex PCR reads were re-called with MiXCR into one record per CDR3 protein. The data show approximately 130,000 distinct CDR3 sequences, 21% seen once. Material: axillary lymph node tissue. The receptors originated from a female donor with breast cancer. Some clones in this sample may be carry-over from other donors' samples. CDR3s include the opening cysteine and the closing phenylalanine or tryptophan. The order of the fields is V gene, J gene, clone size, D gene, CDR3 DNA, CDR3 protein. The D gene is left open where the match is weak. Size is omitted from some rows. Given values are once, few, many or a class for expanded clones.

V: TRBV11-1
J: TRBJ2-5
size: many
D: .
DNA: TGTGCCAGCAGCTTATCCCCCGGGGAGACCCAGTACTTC
CDR3: CASSLSPGETQYF

V: TRBV6-1
J: TRBJ2-7
size: many
D: TRBD1
DNA: TGTGCACTAGGGACAGATTACGAGCAGTACTTC
CDR3: CALGTDYEQYF

V: TRBV5-1
J: TRBJ2-7
size: many
D: .
DNA: TGCGCCAGCAGCTTGGAGGGGGGAGGGCAAACCTACGAGCAGTACTTC
CDR3: CASSLEGGGQTYEQYF

V: TRBV12-3/TRBV12-4
J: TRBJ2-1
size: many
D: TRBD2
DNA: TGTGCCAGCAGTTTTCTCGGGACTAGCGGGAAGGGAAATGAGCAGTTCTTC
CDR3: CASSFLGTSGKGNEQFF

V: TRBV5-5
J: TRBJ1-4
size: many
D: TRBD1
DNA: TGTGCCAGCAGGGTGGGACAGACAGCTTCAACTAATGAAAAACTGTTTTTT
CDR3: CASRVGQTASTNEKLFF

V: TRBV19
J: TRBJ2-3
size: many
D: .
DNA: TGTGCCAGTAGTGTCCTCGGGACGGCCATCGGGGGCACGCAGTATTTT
CDR3: CASSVLGTAIGGTQYF

V: TRBV27
J: TRBJ2-7
size: many
D: .
DNA: TGTGCCAGCAGTTTTACCCCTAAGACCTACGAGCAGTACTTC
CDR3: CASSFTPKTYEQYF

V: TRBV18
J: TRBJ2-2
size: many
D: .
DNA: TGTGCCAGCTCACTTCAGGGTGGGGTGAACACCGGGGAGCTGTTTTTT
CDR3: CASSLQGGVNTGELFF

V: TRBV28
J: TRBJ1-2
size: few
D: TRBD1
DNA: TGTGCCAGCAGATTACCCGGGACAGAAAACTATGGCTACACCTTC
CDR3: CASRLPGTENYGYTF

V: TRBV7-2
J: TRBJ2-7
size: many
D: .
DNA: TGTGCCAGCAGCTTAGCGCCAGTCACCGGGGGCCTCGACGAGCAGTACTTC
CDR3: CASSLAPVTGGLDEQYF

V: TRBV6-5
J: TRBJ2-2
size: many
D: .
DNA: TGTGCCAGCAGTTACGAGAGGGGTGGTGCGGAGCTGTTTTTT
CDR3: CASSYERGGAELFF

V: TRBV28
J: TRBJ2-7
size: many
D: TRBD2
DNA: TGTGCCAGCAGTGCGGGACTAGCGGGGGCCTACGAGCAGTACTTC
CDR3: CASSAGLAGAYEQYF

V: TRBV18
J: TRBJ2-7
size: many
D: TRBD2
DNA: TGTGCCAGCTCACCACCTAGCGGGAGGTTTAGGGAGCAGTACTTC
CDR3: CASSPPSGRFREQYF

V: TRBV20-1
J: TRBJ2-7
size: many
D: .
DNA: TGCAGTGCCCCCTCCCCAGGTTACGAGCAGTACTTC
CDR3: CSAPSPGYEQYF

V: TRBV20-1
J: TRBJ1-5
size: many
D: .
DNA: TGCAGTGCTAGAGATCTCGGCAGGGGTAGCAATCAGCCCCAGCATTTT
CDR3: CSARDLGRGSNQPQHF

V: TRBV5-5
J: TRBJ2-3
size: few
D: .
DNA: TGTGCCAGCAGCAATCAGGGATCGGATACGCAGTATTTT
CDR3: CASSNQGSDTQYF

V: TRBV2
J: TRBJ2-7
size: many
D: TRBD1
DNA: TGTGCCAGCAGTGAGACAGGGGATGACGAGCAGTACTTC
CDR3: CASSETGDDEQYF

V: TRBV7-8
J: TRBJ1-3
size: many
D: .
DNA: TGTGCCAGCAGCCAAAACCCGACACTCTTTCGAAACACCATATATTTT
CDR3: CASSQNPTLFRNTIYF

V: TRBV6-5
J: TRBJ1-5
size: many
D: .
DNA: TGTGCCAGCAGTTATAATAGCAATCAGCCCCAGCATTTT
CDR3: CASSYNSNQPQHF

V: TRBV2
J: TRBJ2-4
size: .
D: .
DNA: TGTGCCAGCAGTGTCGAAGGGGACATTCAGTACTTC
CDR3: CASSVEGDIQYF

V: TRBV25-1
J: TRBJ1-6
size: many
D: TRBD1
DNA: TGTGCCAGCAGAACCGCCGGGACAGCAAATTCACCCCTCCACTTT
CDR3: CASRTAGTANSPLHF

V: TRBV6-6
J: TRBJ1-4
size: many
D: .
DNA: TGTGCCAGCAGTTACCCAGGACAAGCTAGGGAAAAACTGTTTTTT
CDR3: CASSYPGQAREKLFF

V: TRBV6-5
J: TRBJ2-6
size: many
D: TRBD1
DNA: TGTGCCAGCACCAAGTCGGGACAGGGGATTGCTGGGGCCAACGTCCTGACTTTC
CDR3: CASTKSGQGIAGANVLTF

V: TRBV7-2
J: TRBJ2-2
size: many
D: TRBD2
DNA: TGTGCCAGCAGCCGGACTAGCGGAGTAGGAACCGGGGAGCTGTTTTTT
CDR3: CASSRTSGVGTGELFF

V: TRBV28
J: TRBJ1-2
size: few
D: .
DNA: TGTGCCAGCAGTTGGGCGGGGGTCGCCTATGGCTACACCTTC
CDR3: CASSWAGVAYGYTF

V: TRBV7-8
J: TRBJ2-5
size: .
D: TRBD2
DNA: TGTGCCAGCGGGGGACTAGCGGGAGCTGGAGAGACCCGGTACTTC
CDR3: CASGGLAGAGETRYF

V: TRBV4-1
J: TRBJ1-2
size: .
D: .
DNA: TGCGCCAGCAGCCAAGCGGTCGGGAACTATGGCTACACCTTC
CDR3: CASSQAVGNYGYTF

V: TRBV7-9
J: TRBJ2-7
size: many
D: TRBD2
DNA: TGTGCCAGCAGCCCCCGCCTACCCGGGACTAGAGGCTACGAGCAGTACTTC
CDR3: CASSPRLPGTRGYEQYF

V: TRBV6-5
J: TRBJ2-7
size: few
D: TRBD1
DNA: TGTGCCAGCATTCGCGGACAGGGGGCTTACGTGCAGTACTTC
CDR3: CASIRGQGAYVQYF

V: TRBV27
J: TRBJ2-7
size: many
D: .
DNA: TGTGCCAGCAGTCCCAGCCTCGACAGGTCCTACGAGCAGTACTTC
CDR3: CASSPSLDRSYEQYF

V: TRBV6-2/TRBV6-3
J: TRBJ2-3
size: many
D: .
DNA: TGTGCCAGCAGTTACAGGGGCACAGATACGCAGTATTTT
CDR3: CASSYRGTDTQYF

V: TRBV28
J: TRBJ2-1
size: many
D: TRBD2
DNA: TGTGCCAGCAGTCCCGGACTAGCGGAGAGATACAATGAGCAGTTCTTC
CDR3: CASSPGLAERYNEQFF

V: TRBV6-5
J: TRBJ1-2
size: many
D: TRBD1
DNA: TGTGCCAGCAGACCGGGACAGAACTATGGCTACACCTTC
CDR3: CASRPGQNYGYTF

V: TRBV12-3/TRBV12-4
J: TRBJ1-2
size: many
D: .
DNA: TGTGCCAGCAGCCTCGGACAGATTAACTATGGCTACACCTTC
CDR3: CASSLGQINYGYTF

V: TRBV28
J: TRBJ2-1
size: .
D: TRBD1
DNA: TGTGCCAGCAGCGACAGGGGAGGTTTGGATGAGCAGTTCTTC
CDR3: CASSDRGGLDEQFF

V: TRBV3-1
J: TRBJ2-7
size: many
D: .
DNA: TGTGCCAGCAGCTTAGCGGTCTCCTACGAGCAGTACTTC
CDR3: CASSLAVSYEQYF

V: TRBV9
J: TRBJ1-2
size: .
D: TRBD1
DNA: TGTGCCAGCAGCGTAGGTGGACAGGCCAACTTGGGCTACACCTTC
CDR3: CASSVGGQANLGYTF

V: TRBV20-1
J: TRBJ1-2
size: many
D: .
DNA: TGCAGTGCTAGAGAGCCCCGGCGGGTCGGCTACACCTTC
CDR3: CSAREPRRVGYTF

V: TRBV12-3/TRBV12-4
J: TRBJ2-1
size: many
D: .
DNA: TGTGCCAGCAGCTCACTCAGGGGGGGGGAGCAGTTCTTC
CDR3: CASSSLRGGEQFF

V: TRBV9
J: TRBJ2-1
size: many
D: .
DNA: TGTGCCAGCAGCCCTACTTTATTTAACACTTACAATGAGCAGTTCTTC
CDR3: CASSPTLFNTYNEQFF

V: TRBV27
J: TRBJ2-1
size: many
D: .
DNA: TGTGCCAGCTCCCAAAGATACAATGAGCAGTTCTTC
CDR3: CASSQRYNEQFF

V: TRBV10-3
J: TRBJ1-2
size: many
D: .
DNA: TGTGCCATCGGACGGGGCGCGAACTATGGCTACACCTTC
CDR3: CAIGRGANYGYTF

V: TRBV6-5
J: TRBJ2-2
size: many
D: .
DNA: TGTGCCAGCAGGTCAGAGCCTAGGAGCACCGGGGAGCTGTTTTTT
CDR3: CASRSEPRSTGELFF

V: TRBV12-3/TRBV12-4
J: TRBJ2-2
size: many
D: TRBD1
DNA: TGTGCCAGCAGCGGGCGTCAGGGACAGAAGAACACCGGGGAGCTGTTTTTT
CDR3: CASSGRQGQKNTGELFF

V: TRBV24-1
J: TRBJ2-1
size: many
D: .
DNA: TGTGCCACCAGTGATTTAGCAGGGGCGAATGAGCAGTTCTTC
CDR3: CATSDLAGANEQFF

V: TRBV5-8
J: TRBJ2-1
size: .
D: TRBD2
DNA: TGTGCCAGCAGTCGGGCGGGAGCCAAAAACATTCAGTTCTTC
CDR3: CASSRAGAKNIQFF

V: TRBV28
J: TRBJ2-5
size: .
D: TRBD1
DNA: TGTGCCAGCAGTATGAACAGGGGGGAGACCCAGTACTTC
CDR3: CASSMNRGETQYF

V: TRBV9
J: TRBJ2-3
size: .
D: TRBD2
DNA: TGTGCCAGCAGCGACCGACTAGCGGAGGTCGCAGATACGCAGTATTTT
CDR3: CASSDRLAEVADTQYF

V: TRBV30
J: TRBJ2-7
size: many
D: .
DNA: TGTGCCTGGAGTAGGGCGGGGACCTCCTACGAGCAGTACTTC
CDR3: CAWSRAGTSYEQYF

V: TRBV10-3
J: TRBJ1-6
size: many
D: .
DNA: TGTGCCACCCGCCGGGACACCTATAATTCACCCCTCCACTTT
CDR3: CATRRDTYNSPLHF

V: TRBV5-1
J: TRBJ2-7
size: many
D: TRBD1
DNA: TGCGCCAGCAGCTTCCAAGGGGGCCCGAACGAGCAGTACTTC
CDR3: CASSFQGGPNEQYF

V: TRBV7-3
J: TRBJ2-3
size: many
D: .
DNA: TGTGCCAGCAGCCGTGGACAGTACACAGATACGCAGTATTTT
CDR3: CASSRGQYTDTQYF

V: TRBV27
J: TRBJ1-6
size: many
D: .
DNA: TGTGCCAGCAGTTACAGGGAAGCAAATTCACCCCTCCACTTT
CDR3: CASSYREANSPLHF

V: TRBV7-3
J: TRBJ1-1
size: once
D: .
DNA: TGTGCCAGCGGGGTAGAATTGAACACTGAAGCTTTCTTT
CDR3: CASGVELNTEAFF

V: TRBV20-1
J: TRBJ2-5
size: many
D: TRBD2
DNA: TGCAGTGCTAGAGAGGTGCGGGAGGGGAAGACCCAGTACTTC
CDR3: CSAREVREGKTQYF

V: TRBV7-3
J: TRBJ2-5
size: many
D: .
DNA: TGTGCCAGCAGCCACGGGCATCGAGAGACCCAGTACTTC
CDR3: CASSHGHRETQYF

V: TRBV7-9
J: TRBJ1-4
size: many
D: .
DNA: TGTGCCAGCAGCTTAGAAACAGGGAGAAATGAAAAACTGTTTTTT
CDR3: CASSLETGRNEKLFF

V: TRBV29-1
J: TRBJ2-7
size: many
D: .
DNA: TGCAGCGTTGAAGTAAACCTCTCGGAGCAGTACTTC
CDR3: CSVEVNLSEQYF

V: TRBV5-1
J: TRBJ2-1
size: many
D: .
DNA: TGCGCCAGCAGCTTGGGGGGGGACTCCTACAATGAGCAGTTCTTC
CDR3: CASSLGGDSYNEQFF